What follows is one TCR beta chain and its context. Its antigen is currently not known. Within one base of it there is no much larger clone, and no base qualities were kept. The library was prepared using the immunoSEQ multiplex PCR assay. As stored in TCRdb, this immuneACCESS dataset retains in-frame rearrangements with V and J assigned. A fraction of the clones does not appear; measured against another copy, unresolved V genes explain less than half of the discrepancy, and the remainder lacks a known reason. This sample gives about 53,000 clones in total; around 90% of them show up just once. The ten largest clonotypes hold around an eighth of the sample. The data were obtained in a study of control samples from healthy donors and cancer patients (dated by TCRdb to 2018 to 2020). V lost 6 bases and J lost 2 bases, and the count of bases not matched to a germline gene is 16. CDR1 and CDR2 were assigned from the germline V gene as SQVTM and ANQGSEA. The CDR3 holds 18 amino acids from the cysteine to the phenylalanine. Just CDR3 DNA is preserved here, 54 bases in frame from base 1.

Recombination joined TRBV29-1 with TRBJ2-7, and TRBD2 aligns with 13 junction nucleotides. The sequence came from a man aged 60 to 69 with head and neck cancer. The sample comprised PBMCs. The nucleotides read TGCAGCGTCGCCCGGGGGACTAGCGGGATGTATTACACCTACGAGCAGTACTTC. The resulting protein is CSVARGTSGMYYTYEQYF.